This TCR beta chain was captured in a study of T cell responses to AZD1222 COVID-19 vaccine. V was shortened by 5 bases and J by 2 bases, with 9 bases between the two germline ends. The germline V gene encodes CDR1 SGHTA and CDR2 FQGNSA. The CDR3 is made up of 13 amino acids. Generated by immunoSEQ multiplex PCR, the TCRdb table keeps only in-frame clones and is missing some. The data contain about 72,000 clones, 89% of them singletons. Points from the study as a whole: Two AZD1222 administrations were followed by greater Spike-specific TCR breadth and depth.

Analyses pooled second doses at about 4 or about 12 weeks. Note on this clone: Its target is not known.

V usage is TRBV7-2 and J usage is TRBJ1-1; D is perhaps TRBD1 (5 bases). This receptor was taken from an adult who received the AZD1222 COVID-19 vaccine. Specimen: peripheral blood, collected 28 days after the second AZD1222 dose. CDR3 in DNA: TGTGCCAGCAGCCCGCAGGGAAACACTGAAGCTTTCTTT. As protein: CASSPQGNTEAFF.